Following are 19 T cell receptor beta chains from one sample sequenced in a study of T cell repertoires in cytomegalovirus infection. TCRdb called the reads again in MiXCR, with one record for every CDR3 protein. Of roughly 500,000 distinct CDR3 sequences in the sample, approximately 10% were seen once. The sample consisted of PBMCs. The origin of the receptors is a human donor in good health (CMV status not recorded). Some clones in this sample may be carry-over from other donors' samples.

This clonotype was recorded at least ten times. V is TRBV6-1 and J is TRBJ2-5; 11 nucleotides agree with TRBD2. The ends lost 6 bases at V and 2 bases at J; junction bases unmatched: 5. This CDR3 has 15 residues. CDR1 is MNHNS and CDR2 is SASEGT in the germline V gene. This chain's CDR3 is CASSTSGGQQETQYF. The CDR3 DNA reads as TGTGCCAGCAGCACTAGCGGGGGCCAGCAAGAGACCCAGTACTTC.

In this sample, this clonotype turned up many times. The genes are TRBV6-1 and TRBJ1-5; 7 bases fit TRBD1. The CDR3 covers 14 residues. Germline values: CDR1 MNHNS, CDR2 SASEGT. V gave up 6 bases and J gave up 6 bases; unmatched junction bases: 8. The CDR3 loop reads CASSERAGGQPQHF. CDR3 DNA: TGTGCCAGCAGCGAAAGGGCAGGGGGTCAGCCCCAGCATTTT.

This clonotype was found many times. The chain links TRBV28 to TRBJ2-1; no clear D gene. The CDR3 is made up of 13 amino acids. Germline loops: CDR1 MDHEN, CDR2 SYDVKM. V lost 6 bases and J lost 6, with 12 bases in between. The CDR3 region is CASSTTGSNEQFF. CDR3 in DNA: TGTGCCAGCAGCACGACTGGGTCCAATGAGCAGTTCTTC.

In DNA form, the CDR3 reads TGTGCCAGCAGTTCCGGGAACGAGCAGTACTTC. It codes for CASSSGNEQYF. The rearrangement uses TRBV27 and TRBJ2-7; a weak D match, TRBD2 (5 bases). CDR1 is MNHEY and CDR2 is SMNVEV in the germline V gene (reference sequence). Trimming pared 4 bases from V and 5 bases from J, leaving 6 bases between. CDR3 length: 11 amino acids.

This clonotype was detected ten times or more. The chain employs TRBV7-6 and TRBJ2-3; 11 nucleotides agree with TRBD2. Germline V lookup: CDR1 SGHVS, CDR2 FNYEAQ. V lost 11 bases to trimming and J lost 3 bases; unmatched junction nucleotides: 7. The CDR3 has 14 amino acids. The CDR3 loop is CAGLAGGKTDTQYF. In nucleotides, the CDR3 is TGTGCCGGATTAGCGGGAGGGAAGACAGATACGCAGTATTTT.

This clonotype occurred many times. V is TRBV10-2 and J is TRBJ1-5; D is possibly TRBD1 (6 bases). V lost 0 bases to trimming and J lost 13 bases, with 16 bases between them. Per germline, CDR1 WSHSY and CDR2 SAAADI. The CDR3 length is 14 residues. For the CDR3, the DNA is TGCGCCAGCAGTGAGTCGGCGAGCCGACAGGCACAGCATTTT. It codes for CASSESASRQAQHF.

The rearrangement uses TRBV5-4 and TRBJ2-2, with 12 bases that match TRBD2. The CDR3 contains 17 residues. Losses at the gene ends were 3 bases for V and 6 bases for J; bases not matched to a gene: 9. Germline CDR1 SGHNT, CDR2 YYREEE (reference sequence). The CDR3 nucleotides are TGTGCCAGCAGCTCTACCCCGACTAGCGGGAGCTCCGGGGAGCTGTTTTTT. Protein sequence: CASSSTPTSGSSGELFF.

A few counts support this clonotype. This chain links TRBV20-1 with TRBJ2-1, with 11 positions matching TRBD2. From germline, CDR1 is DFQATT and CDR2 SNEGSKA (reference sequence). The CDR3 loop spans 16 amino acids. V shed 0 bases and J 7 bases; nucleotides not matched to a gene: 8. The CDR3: CSARDTSGSPGNEQFF. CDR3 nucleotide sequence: TGCAGTGCTAGAGACACTAGCGGGAGCCCCGGGAATGAGCAGTTCTTC.

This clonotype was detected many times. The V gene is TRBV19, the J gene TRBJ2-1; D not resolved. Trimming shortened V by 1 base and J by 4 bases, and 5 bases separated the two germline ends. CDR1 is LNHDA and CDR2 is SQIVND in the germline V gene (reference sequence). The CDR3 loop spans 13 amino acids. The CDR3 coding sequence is TGTGCCAGTAGTATAGGGGTTTACAATGAGCAGTTCTTC. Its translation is CASSIGVYNEQFF.

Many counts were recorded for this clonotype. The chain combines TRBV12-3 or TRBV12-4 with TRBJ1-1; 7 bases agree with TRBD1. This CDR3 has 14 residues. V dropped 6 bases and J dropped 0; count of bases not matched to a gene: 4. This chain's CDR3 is CASRRQGMNTEAFF. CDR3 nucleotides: TGTGCCAGCAGAAGACAGGGAATGAACACTGAAGCTTTCTTT.

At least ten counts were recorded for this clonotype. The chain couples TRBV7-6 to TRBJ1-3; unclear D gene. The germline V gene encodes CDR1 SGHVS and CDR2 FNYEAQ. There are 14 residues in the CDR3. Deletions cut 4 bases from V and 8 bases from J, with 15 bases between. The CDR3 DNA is TGTGCCAGCAGCTCTGAAATTAGCGGAGACACCATATATTTT. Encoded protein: CASSSEISGDTIYF.

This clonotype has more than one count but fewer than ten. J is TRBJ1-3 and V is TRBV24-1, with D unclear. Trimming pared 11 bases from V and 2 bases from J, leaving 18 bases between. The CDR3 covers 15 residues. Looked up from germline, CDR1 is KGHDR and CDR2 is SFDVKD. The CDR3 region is CASIDSLCAGNTIYF. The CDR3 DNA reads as TGTGCCAGCATTGATTCCCTGTGCGCTGGAAACACCATATATTTT.

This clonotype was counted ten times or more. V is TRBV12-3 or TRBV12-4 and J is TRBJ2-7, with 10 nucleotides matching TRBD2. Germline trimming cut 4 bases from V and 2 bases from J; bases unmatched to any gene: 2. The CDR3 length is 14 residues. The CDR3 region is CASSSGLAAYEQYF. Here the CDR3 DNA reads TGTGCCAGCAGTTCCGGACTAGCGGCCTACGAGCAGTACTTC.

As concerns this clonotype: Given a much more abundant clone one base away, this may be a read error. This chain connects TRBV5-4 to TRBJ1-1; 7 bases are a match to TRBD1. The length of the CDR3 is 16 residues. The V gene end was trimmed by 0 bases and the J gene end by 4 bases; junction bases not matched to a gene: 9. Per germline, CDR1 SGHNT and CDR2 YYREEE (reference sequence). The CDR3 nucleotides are TGTGCCAGCAGCTTGGGACAGGGACTGCAGAGCACTGAAGCTTTCTTT. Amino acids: CASSLGQGLQSTEAFF.

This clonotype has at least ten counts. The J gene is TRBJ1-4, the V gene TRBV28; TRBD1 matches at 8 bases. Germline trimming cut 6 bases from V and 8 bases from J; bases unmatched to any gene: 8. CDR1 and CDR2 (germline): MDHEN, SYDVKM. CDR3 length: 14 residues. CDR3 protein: CASSQTGVYEKLFF. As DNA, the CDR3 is TGTGCCAGCAGCCAGACAGGGGTCTACGAAAAACTGTTTTTT.

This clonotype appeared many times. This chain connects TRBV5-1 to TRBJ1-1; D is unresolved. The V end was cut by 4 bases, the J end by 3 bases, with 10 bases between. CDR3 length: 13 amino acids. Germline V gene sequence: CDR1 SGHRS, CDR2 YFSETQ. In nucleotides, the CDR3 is TGCGCCAGCAGCCCCTCCCCGTACACTGAAGCTTTCTTT. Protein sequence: CASSPSPYTEAFF.

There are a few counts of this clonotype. CDR3 sequence reads: CAWSVGSHEQYF. In nucleotides, the CDR3 is TGTGCCTGGAGTGTCGGTAGTCACGAGCAGTACTTC. V usage is TRBV30 and J usage is TRBJ2-7; D gene unclear. The CDR3 loop spans 12 amino acids. Germline values: CDR1 GTSNPN, CDR2 SVGIG (reference sequence). Trimming took off 0 bases at V and 5 bases at J, with 8 bases between the two ends.

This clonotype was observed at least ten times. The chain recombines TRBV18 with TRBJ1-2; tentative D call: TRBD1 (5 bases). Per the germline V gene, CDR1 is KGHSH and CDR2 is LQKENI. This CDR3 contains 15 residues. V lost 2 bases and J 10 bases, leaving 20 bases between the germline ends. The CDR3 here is CASSPVGGQRGVYTF. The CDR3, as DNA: TGTGCCAGCTCACCAGTGGGTGGCCAGAGGGGTGTCTACACCTTC.

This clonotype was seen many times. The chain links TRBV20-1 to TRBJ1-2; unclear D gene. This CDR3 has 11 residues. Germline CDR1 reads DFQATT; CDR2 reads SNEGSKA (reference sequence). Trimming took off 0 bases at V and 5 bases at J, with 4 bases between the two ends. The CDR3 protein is CSARDAYGYTF. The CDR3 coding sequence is TGCAGTGCTAGAGATGCGTATGGCTACACCTTC.